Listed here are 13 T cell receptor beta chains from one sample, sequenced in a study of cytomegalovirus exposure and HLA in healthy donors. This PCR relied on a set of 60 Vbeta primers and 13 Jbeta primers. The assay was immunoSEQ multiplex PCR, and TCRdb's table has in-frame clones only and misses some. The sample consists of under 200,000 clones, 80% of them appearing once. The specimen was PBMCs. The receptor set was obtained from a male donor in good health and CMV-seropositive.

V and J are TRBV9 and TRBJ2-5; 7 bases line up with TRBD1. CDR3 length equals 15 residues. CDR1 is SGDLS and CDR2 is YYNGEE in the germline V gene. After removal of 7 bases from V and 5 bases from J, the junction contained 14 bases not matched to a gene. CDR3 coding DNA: TGTGCCAGCTCTGTGGGGACAGTGGAATCGGAGACCCAGTACTTC. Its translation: CASSVGTVESETQYF.

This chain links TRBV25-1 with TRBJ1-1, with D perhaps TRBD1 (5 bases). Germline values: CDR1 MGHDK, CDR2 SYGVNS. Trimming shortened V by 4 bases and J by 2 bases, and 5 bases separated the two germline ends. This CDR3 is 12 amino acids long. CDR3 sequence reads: CASSGTNTEAFF. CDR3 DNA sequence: TGTGCCAGCAGTGGGACAAACACTGAAGCTTTCTTT.

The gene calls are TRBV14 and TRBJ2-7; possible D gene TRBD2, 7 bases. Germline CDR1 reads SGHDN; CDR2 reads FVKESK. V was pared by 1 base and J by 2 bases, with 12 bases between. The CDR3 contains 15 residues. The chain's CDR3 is CASSQARGGTYEQYF. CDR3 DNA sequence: TGTGCCAGCAGCCAAGCGAGGGGGGGGACCTACGAGCAGTACTTC.

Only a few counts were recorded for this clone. DNA for the CDR3: TGCAGTGCTATCAGACTAGCGGGAGAGTACTTC. Its translation: CSAIRLAGEYF. The rearrangement links TRBV20-1 to TRBJ2-7; the match to TRBD2 covers 12 bases. The CDR3 is 11 residues long. The germline gives CDR1 DFQATT, CDR2 SNEGSKA (reference sequence). Trimming took 4 bases from V and 11 from J; bases not matched to a gene: 3.

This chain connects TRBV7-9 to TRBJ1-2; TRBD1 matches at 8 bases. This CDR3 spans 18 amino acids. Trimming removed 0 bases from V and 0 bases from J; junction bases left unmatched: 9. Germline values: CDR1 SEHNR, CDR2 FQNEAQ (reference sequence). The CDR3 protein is CASSLASERTGPNYGYTF. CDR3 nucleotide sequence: TGTGCCAGCAGCTTAGCGTCTGAGCGGACAGGGCCTAACTATGGCTACACCTTC.

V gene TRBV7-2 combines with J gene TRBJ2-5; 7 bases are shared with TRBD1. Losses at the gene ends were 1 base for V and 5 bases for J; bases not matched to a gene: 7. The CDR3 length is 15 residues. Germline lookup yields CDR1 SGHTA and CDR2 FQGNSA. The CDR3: CASSLVGTVRETQYF. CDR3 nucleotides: TGTGCCAGCAGCTTAGTAGGGACAGTGAGGGAGACCCAGTACTTC.

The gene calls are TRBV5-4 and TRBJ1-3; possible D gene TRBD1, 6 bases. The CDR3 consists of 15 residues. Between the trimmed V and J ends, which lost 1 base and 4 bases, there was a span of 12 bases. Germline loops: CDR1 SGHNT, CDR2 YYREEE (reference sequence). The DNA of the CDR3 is TGTGCCAGCAGCTTGTTGGGGGCAGGAGGAAACACCATATATTTT. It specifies CASSLLGAGGNTIYF.

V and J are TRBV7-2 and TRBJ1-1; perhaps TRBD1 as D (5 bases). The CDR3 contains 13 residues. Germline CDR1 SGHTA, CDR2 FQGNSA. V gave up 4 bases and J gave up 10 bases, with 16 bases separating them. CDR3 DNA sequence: TGTGCCAGCAGCTCCGGAGCCCTGACAGCAGCTTTCTTT. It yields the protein CASSSGALTAAFF.

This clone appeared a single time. CDR3 coding DNA: TGCGCCAGCGGATTACTAGCGGGCACAGATACGCAGTATTTT. Translated: CASGLLAGTDTQYF. This rearrangement joins TRBV5-1 to TRBJ2-3, with 8 bases matching TRBD2. CDR1 is SGHRS and CDR2 is YFSETQ in the germline V gene. The CDR3 totals 14 residues. The V segment lost 7 bases and the J segment 1 base; nucleotides outside the gene matches: 5. The full variable domain, with the rest looked up from reference TRBV5-1 and TRBJ2-3, is KAGVTQTPRYLIKTRGQQVTLSCSPISGHRSVSWYQQTPGQGLQFLFEYFSETQRNKGNFPGRFSGRQFSNSRSEMNVSTLELGDSALYLCASGLLAGTDTQYFGPGTRLTVL.

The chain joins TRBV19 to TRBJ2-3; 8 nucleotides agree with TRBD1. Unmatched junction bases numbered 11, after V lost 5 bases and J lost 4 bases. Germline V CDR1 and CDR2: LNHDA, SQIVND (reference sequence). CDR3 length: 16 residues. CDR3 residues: CASSPRGRGRPDTQYF. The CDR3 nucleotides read TGTGCCAGTAGTCCCCGAGGCAGGGGGCGTCCAGATACGCAGTATTTT.

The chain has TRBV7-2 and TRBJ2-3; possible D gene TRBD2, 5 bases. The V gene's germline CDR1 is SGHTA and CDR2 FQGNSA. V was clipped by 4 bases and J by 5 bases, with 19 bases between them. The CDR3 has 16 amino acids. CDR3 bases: TGTGCCAGCAGCTCAGGCCGGACTCAATTTCAAGATACGCAGTATTTT. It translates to CASSSGRTQFQDTQYF.

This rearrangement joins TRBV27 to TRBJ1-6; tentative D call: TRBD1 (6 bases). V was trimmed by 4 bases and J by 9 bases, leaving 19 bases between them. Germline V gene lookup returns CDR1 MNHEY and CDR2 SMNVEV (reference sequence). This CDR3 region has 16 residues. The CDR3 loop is CASSSSDSRRPSPLHF. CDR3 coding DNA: TGTGCCAGCAGTTCCTCGGACAGCCGCAGACCTTCACCCCTCCACTTT.

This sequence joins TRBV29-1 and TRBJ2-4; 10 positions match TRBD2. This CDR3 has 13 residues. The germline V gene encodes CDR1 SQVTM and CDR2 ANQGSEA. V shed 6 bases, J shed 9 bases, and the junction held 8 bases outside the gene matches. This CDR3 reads CSVDAAGGVIQYF. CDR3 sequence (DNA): TGCAGCGTGGATGCAGCGGGGGGGGTCATTCAGTACTTC.